Listed below are T cell receptor beta chains from one sample, sequenced in a study of T cells after yellow fever vaccination. A single record per CDR3 protein comes from TCRdb applying MiXCR to the 5' RACE reads. Found here are about 350,000 distinct CDR3 sequences, roughly 7.5% of them singletons; the top ten hold roughly 15%. The source material was PBMCs, sampled more than 35 days after the first yellow fever vaccination. These receptors all come from a man between 18 and 35 years old who received the YFV17D yellow fever vaccine. Each CDR3 is given with its conserved first and last residue. D genes are given only for firm matches. Part of the rows lack a size; the others show once, few, many or a class for expanded clones.

many TRBJ2-5 TRBV2 - CASSVGIGETQYF TGTGCCAGCAGTGTTGGCATCGGCGAGACCCAGTACTTC
- TRBJ1-5 TRBV12-3/TRBV12-4 - CASSFQGSVQPQHF TGTGCCAGCAGTTTTCAGGGGTCCGTTCAGCCCCAGCATTTT
- TRBJ1-2 TRBV6-5 TRBD1 CASSYSGQGTDGYTF TGTGCCAGCAGTTACTCGGGACAGGGGACGGATGGCTACACCTTC
- TRBJ2-2 TRBV7-8 TRBD1 CASSFLPGQGRTGELFF TGTGCCAGCAGCTTCTTACCGGGACAGGGTAGGACCGGGGAGCTGTTTTTT
- TRBJ2-5 TRBV7-7 TRBD2 CASSFVTGGQETQYF TGTGCCAGCAGCTTCGTTACGGGAGGCCAAGAGACCCAGTACTTC
few TRBJ2-7 TRBV12-3/TRBV12-4 TRBD2 CASSLGAGGGSYEQYF TGTGCCAGCAGTTTAGGGGCCGGGGGGGGCTCCTACGAGCAGTACTTC
few TRBJ2-7 TRBV20-1 - CSASKGLYYEQYF TGCAGTGCTAGTAAGGGACTTTACTACGAGCAGTACTTC
few TRBJ2-1 TRBV15 - CATSSVYSSYNEQFF TGTGCCACCAGCAGCGTTTACTCCTCCTACAATGAGCAGTTCTTC
few TRBJ1-2 TRBV20-1 - CSARTGYGYTF TGCAGTGCTAGGACAGGCTATGGCTACACCTTC
medium-sized TRBJ2-6 TRBV11-2 TRBD1 CASSSEGAGITSGANVLTF TGTGCCAGCAGCTCAGAGGGGGCAGGGATCACTTCTGGGGCCAACGTCCTGACTTTC
- TRBJ2-5 TRBV5-4 TRBD2 CASSLKASGGQETQYF TGTGCCAGCAGCTTGAAGGCTAGCGGGGGCCAAGAGACCCAGTACTTC
- TRBJ1-1 TRBV30 - CACERQMNTEAFF TGTGCCTGCGAACGTCAAATGAACACTGAAGCTTTCTTT
few TRBJ1-2 TRBV5-1 - CASRVGQLINYGYTF TGCGCCAGCAGGGTCGGGCAGTTGATTAACTATGGCTACACCTTC
- TRBJ1-1 TRBV24-1 - CATSDYDLEAFF TGTGCCACCAGTGATTATGACCTTGAAGCTTTCTTT
- TRBJ2-4 TRBV7-2 TRBD1 CASSSRGQGVAKNIQYF TGTGCCAGCAGCTCCCGCGGACAGGGGGTAGCCAAAAACATTCAGTACTTC
many TRBJ1-2 TRBV7-2 - CASTPLLYGYTF TGTGCCAGCACCCCTTTGCTCTATGGCTACACCTTC
- TRBJ2-1 TRBV5-1 - CASSSSTGPLQNEQFF TGCGCCAGCAGTTCCTCGACAGGCCCGTTACAAAATGAGCAGTTCTTC
- TRBJ1-5 TRBV6-2/TRBV6-3 TRBD1 CASSYTRGHSNQPQHF TGTGCCAGCAGTTACACAAGGGGGCATAGCAATCAGCCCCAGCATTTT
few TRBJ2-1 TRBV20-1 - CSVDSGGSYNEQFF TGCAGTGTCGACTCGGGCGGGTCCTACAATGAGCAGTTCTTC
few TRBJ1-2 TRBV7-2 - CASSQDRNYGYTF TGTGCCAGCAGCCAAGACCGAAACTATGGCTACACCTTC
few TRBJ1-1 TRBV4-3 TRBD1 CASSQLDRGEAFF TGCGCCAGCAGCCAACTGGACAGGGGTGAAGCTTTCTTT
- TRBJ2-1 TRBV12-3/TRBV12-4 TRBD2 CASSTSGGLDEQFF TGTGCCAGCAGTACTAGCGGGGGCCTCGATGAGCAGTTCTTC
few TRBJ2-7 TRBV19 TRBD1 CASSIAGQDPNEQYF TGTGCCAGTAGTATCGCCGGACAGGATCCCAACGAGCAGTACTTC
few TRBJ2-5 TRBV5-1 TRBD1 CASSTSGQAPWETQYF TGCGCCAGCAGCACCTCCGGACAGGCCCCCTGGGAGACCCAGTACTTC
- TRBJ2-2 TRBV30 - CAWSAQGSGELFF TGTGCCTGGAGTGCCCAGGGCTCCGGGGAGCTGTTTTTT
few TRBJ1-2 TRBV4-3 - CASSQDQGPPNYGYTF TGCGCCAGCAGCCAAGATCAGGGGCCACCCAACTATGGCTACACCTTC
- TRBJ2-2 TRBV5-1 - CASSFGGAITGELFF TGCGCCAGCAGCTTTGGGGGGGCGATCACCGGGGAGCTGTTTTTT
few TRBJ2-7 TRBV7-2 TRBD1 CASSPVDRAVQYF TGTGCCAGCAGCCCCGTTGACAGGGCCGTGCAGTACTTC
- TRBJ2-2 TRBV6-2/TRBV6-3 - CAGSHDVGGRVTGELFF TGTGCCGGCAGTCACGACGTCGGGGGGCGTGTTACCGGGGAGCTGTTTTTT
many TRBJ2-1 TRBV27 TRBD2 CASRQTSGGPYNEQFF TGTGCCAGCAGACAGACTAGCGGGGGCCCCTACAATGAGCAGTTCTTC
- TRBJ1-5 TRBV20-1 - CSARGGGVHQPQHF TGCAGTGCTAGGGGCGGGGGGGTGCATCAGCCCCAGCATTTT
- TRBJ2-3 TRBV5-1 - CASSPSGLVAASYTQYF TGCGCCAGCAGCCCCAGCGGGCTGGTAGCGGCCTCATATACGCAGTATTTT
many TRBJ1-2 TRBV5-1 - CASSLDSVYGYTF TGCGCCAGCAGCTTGGACAGCGTTTATGGCTACACCTTC
many TRBJ2-3 TRBV5-1 - CASSLEATDTQYF TGCGCCAGCAGCTTGGAGGCCACAGATACGCAGTATTTT
few TRBJ1-1 TRBV7-9 - CASISGGRGLMNTEAFF TGTGCCAGCATTTCGGGGGGGCGCGGGTTGATGAACACTGAAGCTTTCTTT
few TRBJ2-3 TRBV4-1 - CASSVQEAGNTDTQYF TGCGCCAGCAGCGTCCAAGAGGCGGGGAACACAGATACGCAGTATTTT
- TRBJ2-3 TRBV7-8 - CASSLGWGSPEDTQYF TGTGCCAGCAGCTTAGGTTGGGGGTCCCCCGAGGATACGCAGTATTTT
many TRBJ2-5 TRBV15 - CATSRDRGETQYF TGTGCCACCAGCAGAGATAGGGGAGAGACCCAGTACTTC
many TRBJ2-1 TRBV13 TRBD1 CASSPDRGSYNEQFF TGTGCCAGCAGCCCGGACAGGGGCTCCTACAATGAGCAGTTCTTC
few TRBJ2-1 TRBV20-1 TRBD2 CSASIWAGGPGEQFF TGCAGTGCTAGTATTTGGGCGGGGGGCCCAGGAGAGCAGTTCTTC
- TRBJ1-3 TRBV28 - CASSLVALSGNTIYF TGTGCCAGCAGTTTAGTTGCCCTCTCTGGAAACACCATATATTTT
many TRBJ2-3 TRBV6-4 - CASSANRRSGRSYSTDTQYF TGTGCCAGCAGTGCCAACAGGAGATCGGGGAGGTCTTATAGCACAGATACGCAGTATTTT
few TRBJ2-1 TRBV30 TRBD2 CAWSVGVAGNEQFF TGTGCCTGGAGTGTTGGGGTAGCGGGGAATGAGCAGTTCTTC
- TRBJ1-1 TRBV5-1 - CASSLWGDTEAFF TGCGCCAGCAGCTTGTGGGGGGACACTGAAGCTTTCTTT
- TRBJ2-7 TRBV27 - CASSSRLWEQYF TGTGCCAGCAGCTCCCGGCTTTGGGAGCAGTACTTC
- TRBJ1-1 TRBV7-8 - CASSSRAVMNTEAFF TGTGCCAGCAGCTCGCGAGCGGTGATGAACACTGAAGCTTTCTTT
many TRBJ2-7 TRBV7-8 TRBD2 CASSPGPSGGAGQYF TGTGCCAGCAGCCCGGGGCCCAGCGGGGGGGCGGGGCAGTACTTC
- TRBJ1-1 TRBV19 - CASGVVGRNTEAFF TGTGCCTCAGGGGTTGTTGGGAGGAACACTGAAGCTTTCTTT
few TRBJ2-3 TRBV5-1 - CASSFKQGRTDTQYF TGCGCCAGCAGCTTTAAACAGGGAAGAACAGATACGCAGTATTTT
few TRBJ1-2 TRBV13 TRBD1 CASSLGSPAGQLAYGYTF TGTGCCAGCAGCCTTGGCTCTCCCGCGGGACAGTTAGCTTATGGCTACACCTTC
- TRBJ1-5 TRBV27 TRBD1 CASSFTPTGNQPQHF TGTGCCAGCAGTTTCACGCCGACAGGGAATCAGCCCCAGCATTTT
- TRBJ2-7 TRBV29-1 TRBD1 CTARDSSYEQYF TGCACCGCCCGGGACAGCTCCTACGAGCAGTACTTC